The clone carrying this T cell receptor (beta chain) has a handful of counts. This record belongs to a study of T-cell memory formation after mild COVID-19. V shed 2 bases, J shed 0 bases, and the junction held 7 bases outside the gene matches. Germline V lookup: CDR1 SEHNR, CDR2 FQNEAQ (reference sequence). The length of the CDR3 is 17 residues. Each CDR3 protein gets one entry after TCRdb re-called the 5' RACE reads with MiXCR. The table lists approximately 430,000 distinct CDR3 sequences, 23% of them singletons. The sample consisted of PBMCs or a T cell subset sorted from them (not recorded which). The chain combines TRBV7-9 with TRBJ2-5; 9 bases are shared with TRBD1. The sequence came from an adult woman who had mild COVID-19 (a few samples of this study predate the infection). Cell type and time point are not known. CDR3 in DNA: TGTGCCAGCAGCTTAAAGGACAGGGGCATATACCAAGAGACCCAGTACTTC. This codes for CASSLKDRGIYQETQYF. Using reference TRBV7-9 and TRBJ2-5 for the parts outside the CDR3, the full variable domain is DTGVSQNPRHKITKRGQNVTFRCDPISEHNRLYWYRQTLGQGPEFLTYFQNEAQLEKSRLLSDRFSAERPKGSFSTLEIQRTEQGDSAMYLCASSLKDRGIYQETQYFGPGTRLLVL.